A single sample is the source of the 16 T cell receptor beta chains below, sequenced in a study of control samples from healthy donors and cancer patients. TCRdb's table, derived via immunoSEQ multiplex PCR, lists solely in-frame clones and lacks some. This sample carries under 450,000 clones, 90% of them seen once, and the ten largest clones take 5.5% to 8%. The sequenced material came from PBMCs. All receptors derive from a man aged 35-49 years with head and neck cancer.

This clone is a singleton in its sample. The chain links TRBV7-9 to TRBJ2-7, with 10 bases matching TRBD2. The CDR3 has 14 residues. Germline V gene sequence: CDR1 SEHNR, CDR2 FQNEAQ (reference sequence). With V trimmed by 5 bases and J by 1 base, 2 bases remained unmatched. CDR3 sequence: CASSRTSGSYEQYF. CDR3 coding DNA: TGTGCCAGCAGCCGGACTAGCGGTTCCTACGAGCAGTACTTC.

Points on this clone: Other DNA sequences within the sample encode an identical CDR3. The chain recombines TRBV27 with TRBJ2-5; TRBD2 matches 12 bases. The V gene end was trimmed by 5 bases and the J gene end by 5 bases; junction bases not matched to a gene: 3. This CDR3 contains 14 residues. CDR1 MNHEY and CDR2 SMNVEV come from the germline V gene (reference sequence). This CDR3 is CASSLAGGGETQYF. CDR3 in DNA: TGTGCCAGCAGTCTAGCGGGAGGGGGGGAGACCCAGTACTTC.

The count of this clone is one. The rearrangement links TRBV7-9 to TRBJ1-3; D not certain. V was clipped by 4 bases and J by 0 bases, with 13 bases between them. This CDR3 is built from 16 residues. Looked up from germline, CDR1 is SEHNR and CDR2 is FQNEAQ (reference sequence). CDR3 DNA sequence: TGTGCCAGCAGCTCCCCCCGAAGACTCTCTGGAAACACCATATATTTT. It specifies CASSSPRRLSGNTIYF. The variable domain in full, with the rest retrieved from reference TRBV7-9 and TRBJ1-3, is DTGVSQNPRHKITKRGQNVTFRCDPISEHNRLYWYRQTLGQGPEFLTYFQNEAQLEKSRLLSDRFSAERPKGSFSTLEIQRTEQGDSAMYLCASSSPRRLSGNTIYFGEGSWLTVV.

The chain couples TRBV4-3 to TRBJ1-6, with a tentative D call TRBD1 (6 bases). Germline CDR1 and CDR2: LGHNA and YSLEER. V lost 2 bases and J 7 bases, leaving 15 bases between the germline ends. This CDR3 spans 16 amino acids. The CDR3 here is CASSQLEGGGNSPLHF. In DNA, the CDR3 is TGCGCCAGCAGCCAACTTGAGGGGGGCGGGAATTCACCCCTCCACTTT.

This chain links TRBV6-6 with TRBJ2-7; D possibly corresponds to TRBD2 (6 bases). The CDR3 covers 14 residues. V lost 5 bases and J 12 bases, leaving 23 bases between the germline ends. Germline CDR1 and CDR2: MNHNY and SVGAGI (reference sequence). The chain's CDR3 is CASSLAQGLNRAYF. The DNA for the CDR3 is TGTGCCAGCAGTCTCGCCCAGGGACTGAATCGGGCGTACTTC.

The V and J genes are TRBV6-5 and TRBJ2-2; D not certain. Germline V gene sequence: CDR1 MNHEY, CDR2 SVGAGI. CDR3 length: 14 residues. Trimming left V 7 bases short and J 4 bases short, with 13 bases between. This CDR3 reads CASIRPSGTGELFF. CDR3 bases: TGTGCCAGCATCAGGCCTTCGGGCACCGGGGAGCTGTTTTTT.

J is TRBJ1-6 and V is TRBV28, with D possibly matching TRBD1 (5 bases). The CDR3 is 17 amino acids. The germline CDR1 and CDR2 sequences are MDHEN and SYDVKM. Trimming removed 7 bases at V and 0 bases at J, with 16 bases between. CDR3 sequence: CASTSWDASSYNSPLHF. Written as DNA, the CDR3 is TGTGCCAGCACTTCTTGGGACGCGAGCTCCTATAATTCACCCCTCCACTTT. Looking up the rest from reference TRBV28 and TRBJ1-6 gives the full variable domain: DVKVTQSSRYLVKRTGEKVFLECVQDMDHENMFWYRQDPGLGLRLIYFSYDVKMKEKGDIPEGYSVSREKKERFSLILESASTNQTSMYLCASTSWDASSYNSPLHFGNGTRLTVT.

The rearrangement links TRBV6-6 to TRBJ1-1, with D uncertain. The V gene's germline CDR1 is MNHNY and CDR2 SVGAGI (reference sequence). The CDR3 totals 14 residues. With 4 bases removed from V and 0 bases from J, the gap between germline ends came to 9 bases. This CDR3 is CASSWPGMNTEAFF. The DNA of the CDR3 is TGTGCCAGCAGTTGGCCGGGGATGAACACTGAAGCTTTCTTT.

In DNA, the CDR3 is TGTGCCAGCAGTTATATAGGCTCCTACGAGCAGTACTTC. Encoded protein: CASSYIGSYEQYF. V gene TRBV6-5 combines with J gene TRBJ2-7; D remains ambiguous. Germline V gene data show CDR1 as MNHEY and CDR2 as SVGAGI. V was pared by 3 bases and J by 0 bases, with 6 bases between. The CDR3 contains 13 residues.

This chain connects TRBV30 to TRBJ1-1; D not certain. The CDR3 sequence is 11 residues long. Germline V CDR1 and CDR2: GTSNPN, SVGIG (reference sequence). V lost 7 bases and J 0 bases, leaving 6 bases between the germline ends. CDR3 in DNA: TGTGCCTTCGAGATGAACACTGAAGCTTTCTTT. Protein sequence: CAFEMNTEAFF.

This chain uses TRBV11-2 with TRBJ2-7; 7 bases are shared with TRBD2. V lost 4 bases, J lost 3 bases, and 6 bases stayed unmatched. This CDR3 has 14 amino acids. Germline V CDR1 and CDR2: SGHAT, FQNNGV. CDR3 loop: CASSSAGVVYEQYF. DNA of the CDR3: TGTGCCAGCAGCTCGGCGGGGGTTGTCTACGAGCAGTACTTC.

V and J are TRBV5-6 and TRBJ2-7, with 11 bases that match TRBD1. The V segment lost 7 bases and the J segment 0 bases; nucleotides outside the gene matches: 3. In germline, CDR1 is SGHDT, CDR2 YYEEEE. This CDR3 region has 14 residues. CDR3: CASGGTGGSYEQYF. The DNA for the CDR3 is TGTGCCAGCGGGGGGACAGGGGGCTCCTACGAGCAGTACTTC.

The rearrangement uses TRBV19 and TRBJ2-1; 11 nucleotides match TRBD2. CDR3 length: 14 amino acids. Germline V gene data show CDR1 as LNHDA and CDR2 as SQIVND (reference sequence). After removal of 8 bases from V and 6 bases from J, the junction contained 6 bases not matched to a gene. The CDR3 is CASAGTSGSNEQFF. DNA for the CDR3: TGTGCCAGTGCCGGGACTAGCGGATCCAATGAGCAGTTCTTC.

Only one count was recorded for this clone. This chain links TRBV6-5 with TRBJ2-6; D not resolved. V was pared by 2 bases and J by 0 bases, with 8 bases between. CDR3 length: 16 amino acids. In germline, CDR1 is MNHEY, CDR2 SVGAGI. The CDR3 nucleotides read TGTGCCAGCAGTTACGTTGGGTTCTCTGGGGCCAACGTCCTGACTTTC. This translates into CASSYVGFSGANVLTF.

The chain employs TRBV28 and TRBJ2-7, with a tentative D call TRBD2 (7 bases). Germline V gene sequence: CDR1 MDHEN, CDR2 SYDVKM. This CDR3 is built from 16 residues. V shed 2 bases and J shed 2 bases, with 16 bases lying between them. The CDR3 sequence: CASSLSSGGTTYEQYF. CDR3 bases: TGTGCCAGCAGTTTAAGTTCGGGGGGCACTACCTACGAGCAGTACTTC.

The chain couples TRBV7-3 to TRBJ2-5; tentatively, D is TRBD1 or TRBD2 (5 bases each). This CDR3 contains 17 residues. Trimming cost V 0 bases and J 5 bases, with 19 bases left between them. Germline V gives CDR1 SGHTA, CDR2 FQGTGA. The CDR3 DNA reads as TGTGCCAGCAGCTTAACACCGGGACCGCCAACGGGCGAGACCCAGTACTTC. This sequence encodes CASSLTPGPPTGETQYF.